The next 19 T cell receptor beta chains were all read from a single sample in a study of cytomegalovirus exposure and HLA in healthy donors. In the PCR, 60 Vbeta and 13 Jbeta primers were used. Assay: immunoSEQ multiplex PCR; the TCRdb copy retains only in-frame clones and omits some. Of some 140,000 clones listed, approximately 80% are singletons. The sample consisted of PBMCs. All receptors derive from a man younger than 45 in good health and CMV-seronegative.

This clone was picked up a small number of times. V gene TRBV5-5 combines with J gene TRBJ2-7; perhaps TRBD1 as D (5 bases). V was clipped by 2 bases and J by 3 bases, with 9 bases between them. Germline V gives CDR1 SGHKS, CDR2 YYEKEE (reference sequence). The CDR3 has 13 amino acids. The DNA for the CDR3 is TGTGCCAGCAGCTTAATACAGGACTACGAGCAGTACTTC. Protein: CASSLIQDYEQYF.

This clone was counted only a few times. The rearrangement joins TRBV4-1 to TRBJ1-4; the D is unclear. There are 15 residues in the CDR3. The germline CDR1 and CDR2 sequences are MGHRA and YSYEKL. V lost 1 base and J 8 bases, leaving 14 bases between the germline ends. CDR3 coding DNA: TGCGCCAGCAGCCAAGCTCAGGCTTCGAGAGAAAAACTGTTTTTT. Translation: CASSQAQASREKLFF.

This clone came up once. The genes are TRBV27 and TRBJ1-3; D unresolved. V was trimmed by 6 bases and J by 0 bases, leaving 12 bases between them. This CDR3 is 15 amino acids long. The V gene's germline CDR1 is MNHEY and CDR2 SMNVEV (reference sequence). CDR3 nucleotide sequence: TGTGCCAGCAGCCAGACACTTAGCTCTGGAAACACCATATATTTT. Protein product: CASSQTLSSGNTIYF.

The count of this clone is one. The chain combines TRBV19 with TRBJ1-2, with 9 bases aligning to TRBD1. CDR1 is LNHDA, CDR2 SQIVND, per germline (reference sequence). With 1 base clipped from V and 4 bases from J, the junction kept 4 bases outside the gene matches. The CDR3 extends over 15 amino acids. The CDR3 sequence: CASSIVGTGLYGYTF. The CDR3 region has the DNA TGTGCCAGTAGTATAGTCGGGACAGGGCTCTATGGCTACACCTTC. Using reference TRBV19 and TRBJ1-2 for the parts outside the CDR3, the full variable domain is DGGITQSPKYLFRKEGQNVTLSCEQNLNHDAMYWYRQDPGQGLRLIYYSQIVNDFQKGDIAEGYSVSREKKESFPLTVTSAQKNPTAFYLCASSIVGTGLYGYTFGSGTRLTVV.

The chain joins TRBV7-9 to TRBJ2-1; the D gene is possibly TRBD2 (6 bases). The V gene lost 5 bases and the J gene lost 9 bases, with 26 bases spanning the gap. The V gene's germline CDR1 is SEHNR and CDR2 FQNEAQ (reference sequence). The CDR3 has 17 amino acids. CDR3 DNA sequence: TGTGCCAGCAGCCCGGGGACTCCCACCCGAAGGGTAACTGAGCAGTTCTTC. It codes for CASSPGTPTRRVTEQFF.

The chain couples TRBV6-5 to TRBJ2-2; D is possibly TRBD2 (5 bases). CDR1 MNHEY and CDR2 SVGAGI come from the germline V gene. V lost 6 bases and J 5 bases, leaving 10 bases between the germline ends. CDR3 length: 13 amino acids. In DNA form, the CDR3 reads TGTGCCAGCAGACTACGAGGGACCGGGGAGCTGTTTTTT. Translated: CASRLRGTGELFF.

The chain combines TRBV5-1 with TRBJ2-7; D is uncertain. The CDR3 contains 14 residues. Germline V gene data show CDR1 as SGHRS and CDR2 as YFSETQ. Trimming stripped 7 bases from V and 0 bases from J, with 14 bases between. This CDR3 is CASSPGQASYEQYF. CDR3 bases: TGCGCCAGCTCCCCTGGGCAGGCCTCCTACGAGCAGTACTTC.

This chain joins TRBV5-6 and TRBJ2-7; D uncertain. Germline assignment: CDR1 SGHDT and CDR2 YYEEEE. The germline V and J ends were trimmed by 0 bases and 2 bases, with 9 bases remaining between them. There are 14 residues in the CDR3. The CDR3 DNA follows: TGTGCCAGCAGCTTGGGACTTATACCCTACGAGCAGTACTTC. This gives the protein CASSLGLIPYEQYF.

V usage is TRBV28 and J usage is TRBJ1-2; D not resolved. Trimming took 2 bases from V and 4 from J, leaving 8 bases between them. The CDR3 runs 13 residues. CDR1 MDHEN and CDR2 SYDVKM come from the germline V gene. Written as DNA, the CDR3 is TGTGCCAGCAGTTTAGACACCGCCTATGGCTACACCTTC. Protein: CASSLDTAYGYTF.

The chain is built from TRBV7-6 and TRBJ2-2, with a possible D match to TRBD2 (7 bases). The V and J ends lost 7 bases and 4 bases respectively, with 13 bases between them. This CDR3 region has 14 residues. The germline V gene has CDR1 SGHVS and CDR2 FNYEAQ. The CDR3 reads CASTKGGGTGELFF. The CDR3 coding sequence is TGTGCCAGCACCAAGGGAGGGGGCACCGGGGAGCTGTTTTTT.

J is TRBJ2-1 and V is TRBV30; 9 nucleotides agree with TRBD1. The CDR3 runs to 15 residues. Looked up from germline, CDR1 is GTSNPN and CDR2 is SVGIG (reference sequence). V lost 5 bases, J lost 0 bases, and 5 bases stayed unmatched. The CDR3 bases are TGTGCCTGGGTTGGACAGGGGAGCTCCTACAATGAGCAGTTCTTC. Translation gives CAWVGQGSSYNEQFF.

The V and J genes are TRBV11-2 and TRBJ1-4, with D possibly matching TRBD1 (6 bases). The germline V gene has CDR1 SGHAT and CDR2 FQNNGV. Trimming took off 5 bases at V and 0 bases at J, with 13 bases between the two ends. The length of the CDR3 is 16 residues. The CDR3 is CASSLGQHATNEKLFF. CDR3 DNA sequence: TGTGCCAGCAGCCTCGGACAGCATGCAACTAATGAAAAACTGTTTTTT.

The CDR3 DNA sequence: TGTGCCAGCAGCGCTTCAGGCACTGAAGCTTTCTTT. It translates to CASSASGTEAFF. The J gene is TRBJ1-1, the V gene TRBV9, with unresolved D. The CDR3 runs to 12 residues. V lost 3 bases and J lost 4, with 7 bases in between. The germline gives CDR1 SGDLS, CDR2 YYNGEE.

CDR3 sequence: CASSKGQGNEQFF. CDR3 sequence (DNA): TGTGCCAGTAGTAAGGGACAGGGCAATGAGCAGTTCTTC. V gene TRBV19 combines with J gene TRBJ2-1; 9 nucleotides align to TRBD1. The CDR3 runs 13 residues. Per the germline V gene, CDR1 is LNHDA and CDR2 is SQIVND (reference sequence). The V and J ends lost 4 bases and 6 bases, in that order; junction bases with no gene match: 1.

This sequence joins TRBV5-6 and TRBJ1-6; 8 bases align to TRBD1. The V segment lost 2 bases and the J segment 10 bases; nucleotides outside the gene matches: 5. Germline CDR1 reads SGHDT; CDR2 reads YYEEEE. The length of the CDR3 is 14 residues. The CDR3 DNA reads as TGTGCCAGCAGCTTACAGGGGGGTCGATCACCCCTCCACTTT. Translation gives CASSLQGGRSPLHF.

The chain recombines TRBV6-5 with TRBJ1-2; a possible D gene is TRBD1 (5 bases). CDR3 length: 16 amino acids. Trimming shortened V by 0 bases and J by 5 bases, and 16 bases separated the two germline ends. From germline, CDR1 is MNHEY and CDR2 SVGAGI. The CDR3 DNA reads TGTGCCAGCAGTTACTCGGCGCGCGGGGCAGGTTATGGCTACACCTTC. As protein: CASSYSARGAGYGYTF.

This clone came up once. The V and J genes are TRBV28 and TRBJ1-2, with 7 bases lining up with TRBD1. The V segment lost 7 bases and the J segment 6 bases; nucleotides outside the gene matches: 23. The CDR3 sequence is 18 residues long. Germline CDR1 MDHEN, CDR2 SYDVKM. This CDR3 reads CASKVTGRQGLGRNGYTF. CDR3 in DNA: TGTGCCAGCAAAGTTACTGGGAGACAGGGATTGGGCCGGAATGGCTACACCTTC.

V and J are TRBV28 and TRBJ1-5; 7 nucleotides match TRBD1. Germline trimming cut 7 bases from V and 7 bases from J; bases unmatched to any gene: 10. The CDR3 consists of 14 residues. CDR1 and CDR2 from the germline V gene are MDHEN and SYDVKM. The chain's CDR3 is CASTYRTGSQPQHF. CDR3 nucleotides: TGTGCCAGCACCTACCGGACAGGAAGCCAGCCCCAGCATTTT.

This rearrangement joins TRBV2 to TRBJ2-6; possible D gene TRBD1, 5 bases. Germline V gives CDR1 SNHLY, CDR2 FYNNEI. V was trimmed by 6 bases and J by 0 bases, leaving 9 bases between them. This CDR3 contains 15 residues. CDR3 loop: CASRVGPSGANVLTF. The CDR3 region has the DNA TGTGCCAGCAGGGTGGGGCCCTCTGGGGCCAACGTCCTGACTTTC.